Presented here are 23 T cell receptor beta chains from one specimen sequenced in a study of blood T cell repertoires in COVID-19. Using immunoSEQ multiplex PCR, the repertoire was profiled, and TCRdb retains in-frame clones only, with some absent. The sample records 200,000 to 250,000 clones, approximately 84% being singletons. Sequencing was carried out using peripheral blood. The receptors were sampled from a man between 35 and 55 years old with acute or convalescent COVID-19.

A word on this clone: Distinct nucleotide sequences in the sample also encode this CDR3. This chain connects TRBV15 to TRBJ1-2; TRBD1 agrees at 10 bases. CDR1 and CDR2 from the germline V gene are LNHNV and YYDKDF (reference sequence). The trim removed 0 bases at V and 1 base at J, leaving 8 bases unmatched. The CDR3 length is 18 residues. CDR3 bases: TGTGCCACCAGCAGAGATCCGGGACAGGGGAGGAGTAACTATGGCTACACCTTC. Its protein is CATSRDPGQGRSNYGYTF.

J is TRBJ2-7 and V is TRBV27; perhaps TRBD2 as D (6 bases). Germline values: CDR1 MNHEY, CDR2 SMNVEV (reference sequence). V was pared by 9 bases and J by 2 bases, with 11 bases between. This CDR3 is built from 12 residues. The CDR3 loop is CASRRGPYEQYF. CDR3 DNA sequence: TGTGCCAGTCGGAGGGGTCCCTACGAGCAGTACTTC.

This chain connects TRBV7-3 to TRBJ2-3; possibly TRBD2 for D (5 bases). The CDR3 totals 15 residues. V was trimmed by 2 bases and J by 2 bases, leaving 11 bases between them. Germline CDR1 is SGHTA and CDR2 is FQGTGA. CDR3 loop: CASSLGSPHTDTQYF. Here the CDR3 DNA reads TGTGCCAGCAGCTTAGGGAGCCCCCACACAGATACGCAGTATTTT.

V gene TRBV7-3 combines with J gene TRBJ2-2; D not certain. V lost 5 bases to trimming and J lost 6 bases, with 10 bases between them. The CDR3 covers 13 residues. The germline CDR1 and CDR2 sequences are SGHTA and FQGTGA. The CDR3 nucleotides read TGTGCCAGCAGCAGAAGTGGGCCCGGGGAGCTGTTTTTT. Translated, it gives CASSRSGPGELFF. Using reference TRBV7-3 and TRBJ2-2 for the parts outside the CDR3, the full variable domain is GAGVSQTPSNKVTEKGKYVELRCDPISGHTALYWYRQSLGQGPEFLIYFQGTGAADDSGLPNDRFFAVRPEGSVSTLKIQRTERGDSAVYLCASSRSGPGELFFGEGSRLTVL.

CDR3 bases: TGTGCCAGCAGTTTCGACAGCTATCAGCCCCAGCATTTT. This sequence encodes CASSFDSYQPQHF. The chain combines TRBV6-5 with TRBJ1-5, with a tentative D call TRBD1 (5 bases). CDR1 MNHEY and CDR2 SVGAGI come from the germline V gene. This CDR3 region has 13 residues. Deletions cut 4 bases from V and 5 bases from J, with 9 bases between.

This chain uses TRBV28 with TRBJ1-2; D is unclear. The CDR3 is 13 amino acids. V was clipped by 3 bases and J by 6 bases, with 11 bases between them. Germline CDR1 and CDR2: MDHEN and SYDVKM. The CDR3 reads CASSFRGSDGYTF. CDR3 bases: TGTGCCAGCAGTTTCCGCGGGTCAGATGGCTACACCTTC.

The chain joins TRBV7-2 to TRBJ1-1; D not resolved. The V and J ends lost 5 bases and 3 bases respectively, with 10 bases between them. CDR1 and CDR2 from the germline V gene are SGHTA and FQGNSA. The CDR3 is 13 residues long. This CDR3 reads CASSPQVDTEAFF. DNA for the CDR3: TGTGCCAGCAGCCCGCAGGTGGACACTGAAGCTTTCTTT.

The chain couples TRBV4-2 to TRBJ1-1; 9 nucleotides agree with TRBD1. The CDR3 is 14 residues long. Germline V gene lookup returns CDR1 LGHNA and CDR2 YNFKEQ. V was clipped by 4 bases and J by 5 bases; unmatched bases: 5. The CDR3 loop reads CASSRGDRETEAFF. CDR3 DNA sequence: TGTGCCAGCAGCCGGGGGGACAGGGAAACTGAAGCTTTCTTT.

The V call is TRBV3-1 (or the pseudogene TRBV3-2), the J call TRBJ1-2, with 7 bases lining up with TRBD1. The V gene's germline CDR1 is LGHDT and CDR2 YNNKEL (reference sequence). V lost 1 base and J lost 4; bases outside the gene matches: 9. The CDR3 has 16 amino acids. The CDR3 region has the DNA TGTGCCAGCAGCCAAGGTAGGGACAGAAGCTTCTATGGCTACACCTTC. Translation: CASSQGRDRSFYGYTF.

This chain connects TRBV10-3 to TRBJ1-1; the D is unclear. CDR1 and CDR2 from the germline V gene are ENHRY and SYGVKD. V was pared by 8 bases and J by 1 base, with 8 bases between. CDR3 length: 12 amino acids. CDR3 coding DNA: TGTGCCATCGCTACCGAGAACACTGAAGCTTTCTTT. Protein product: CAIATENTEAFF.

This clone was seen only a few times. The rearrangement links TRBV9 to TRBJ2-3, with a tentative D call TRBD1 (7 bases). Deletions cut 0 bases from V and 4 bases from J, with 12 bases between. CDR3 length: 15 amino acids. Germline V CDR1 and CDR2: SGDLS, YYNGEE. This CDR3 is CASSVGDREADTQYF. DNA for the CDR3: TGTGCCAGCAGCGTAGGTGACAGGGAGGCAGATACGCAGTATTTT.

This chain uses TRBV7-9 with TRBJ1-2, with no clear D. The germline V and J ends were trimmed by 6 bases and 1 base, with 21 bases remaining between them. This CDR3 contains 17 residues. Looked up from germline, CDR1 is SEHNR and CDR2 is FQNEAQ (reference sequence). Written as DNA, the CDR3 is TGTGCCAGCAGAGAGGTCGAATTCTTGGAAAGTAACTATGGCTACACCTTC. This codes for CASREVEFLESNYGYTF.

This chain links TRBV9 with TRBJ1-2; D remains unclear. V lost 0 bases and J lost 4, with 13 bases in between. The CDR3 sequence is 15 residues long. Per the germline V gene, CDR1 is SGDLS and CDR2 is YYNGEE. The CDR3 region is CASSVGRRGFYGYTF. In DNA, the CDR3 is TGTGCCAGCAGCGTAGGAAGGAGAGGGTTCTATGGCTACACCTTC.

This clone was seen once. The sample contains more than one DNA sequence encoding this CDR3. V gene TRBV2 combines with J gene TRBJ1-1, with unresolved D. This CDR3 spans 11 amino acids. Germline assignment: CDR1 SNHLY and CDR2 FYNNEI. V lost 2 bases and J 4 bases, leaving 2 bases between the germline ends. The CDR3: CASSERTEAFF. CDR3 sequence (DNA): TGTGCCAGCAGTGAACGCACTGAAGCTTTCTTT. The complete variable domain, with remaining parts taken from reference TRBV2 and TRBJ1-1, reads EPEVTQTPSHQVTQMGQEVILRCVPISNHLYFYWYRQILGQKVEFLVSFYNNEISEKSEIFDDQFSVERPDGSNFTLKIRSTKLEDSAMYFCASSERTEAFFGQGTRLTVV.

V is TRBV24-1 and J is TRBJ1-2, with 7 bases that match TRBD1. J was trimmed by 7 bases and V by 4 bases; bases with no gene match: 8. The germline gives CDR1 KGHDR, CDR2 SFDVKD. This CDR3 is built from 14 residues. This CDR3 is CATSDRQGEFGYTF. The CDR3, as DNA: TGTGCCACCAGTGACCGACAGGGTGAATTTGGCTACACCTTC.

The J gene is TRBJ1-4, the V gene TRBV7-9, with 11 bases that match TRBD1. This CDR3 has 15 residues. Losses at the gene ends were 5 bases for V and 8 bases for J; bases not matched to a gene: 7. In germline, CDR1 is SEHNR, CDR2 FQNEAQ (reference sequence). The CDR3 loop reads CASSTEGQGAEKLFF. Written as DNA, the CDR3 is TGTGCCAGCAGCACCGAAGGACAGGGGGCCGAAAAACTGTTTTTT.

A single count supports this clone. The chain is built from TRBV7-2 and TRBJ2-7, with TRBD2 matching over 8 bases. CDR3 length: 15 amino acids. V dropped 1 base and J dropped 6; count of bases not matched to a gene: 8. In germline, CDR1 is SGHTA, CDR2 FQGNSA. The CDR3 loop reads CASSLVVGGAPEQYF. The CDR3 DNA reads TGTGCCAGCAGCTTAGTAGTCGGGGGGGCCCCCGAGCAGTACTTC.

The chain joins TRBV27 to TRBJ1-2; a possible D gene is TRBD1 (5 bases). The CDR3 totals 13 residues. V shed 5 bases and J shed 0 bases, with 7 bases lying between them. The germline V gene encodes CDR1 MNHEY and CDR2 SMNVEV (reference sequence). The CDR3 here is CASSSRANYGYTF. The CDR3 DNA reads as TGTGCCAGCAGTAGCAGGGCTAACTATGGCTACACCTTC.

This chain connects TRBV25-1 to TRBJ2-2; 11 bases are shared with TRBD2. The CDR3 covers 14 residues. V dropped 5 bases and J dropped 7; count of bases not matched to a gene: 3. Germline CDR1 is MGHDK and CDR2 is SYGVNS. The CDR3 DNA sequence: TGTGCCAGCAGTCTAGCGGGGGGACACGGGGAGCTGTTTTTT. It is translated as CASSLAGGHGELFF. The full variable domain, in which reference TRBV25-1 and TRBJ2-2 provide the parts outside the CDR3, is EADIYQTPRYLVIGTGKKITLECSQTMGHDKMYWYQQDPGMELHLIHYSYGVNSTEKGDLSSESTVSRIRTEHFPLTLESARPSHTSQYLCASSLAGGHGELFFGEGSRLTVL.

The CDR3 DNA follows: TGTGCCAGCAGCTTCGGTAGCGGGGGGGCCCGGGGAACAGATACGCAGTATTTT. Its protein is CASSFGSGGARGTDTQYF. This chain joins TRBV7-8 and TRBJ2-3; 11 bases align to TRBD2. This CDR3 region has 18 residues. From germline, CDR1 is SGHVS and CDR2 FQNEAQ. V lost 3 bases to trimming and J lost 3 bases; unmatched junction nucleotides: 11.

This clone was seen once. The rearrangement uses TRBV23-1 and TRBJ2-1; 7 bases agree with TRBD2. TRBV23-1 is reported as an ORF; its role is uncertain. The CDR3 sequence is 15 residues long. The trim removed 8 bases at V and 8 bases at J, leaving 15 bases unmatched. The CDR3 region is CASRGGTSRLHEQFF. DNA for the CDR3: TGCGCCAGCCGGGGAGGGACTTCTCGACTCCATGAGCAGTTCTTC.

The chain employs TRBV9 and TRBJ1-2, with D possibly TRBD1 on 5 matching bases. The CDR3 length is 13 residues. Germline loops: CDR1 SGDLS, CDR2 YYNGEE. The V end was cut by 3 bases, the J end by 4 bases, with 10 bases between. The CDR3 sequence is CASSARDFYGYTF. The CDR3 bases are TGTGCCAGCAGCGCAAGGGACTTCTATGGCTACACCTTC. Together with reference TRBV9 and TRBJ1-2, the CDR3 gives the full variable domain: DSGVTQTPKHLITATGQRVTLRCSPRSGDLSVYWYQQSLDQGLQFLIQYYNGEERAKGNILERFSAQQFPDLHSELNLSSLELGDSALYFCASSARDFYGYTFGSGTRLTVV.

The rearrangement joins TRBV10-3 to TRBJ2-6; the match to TRBD2 covers 8 bases. The CDR3 has 16 residues. Per the germline V gene, CDR1 is ENHRY and CDR2 is SYGVKD. Trimming took 10 bases from V and 0 from J; bases not matched to a gene: 8. The CDR3 nucleotides are TGTGCCACCGGGGGGGGCAGGGACTCTGGGGCCAACGTCCTGACTTTC. It encodes CATGGGRDSGANVLTF.